There are many counts of the clone carrying this T cell receptor (beta chain). Its antigen is currently unknown. Looked up from germline, CDR1 is SGHTA and CDR2 is FQGTGA. The CDR3 consists of 14 residues. V gave up 5 bases and J gave up 9 bases, with 14 bases separating them. This specimen comes from a study of T cells in Graves' hyperthyroidism and ophthalmopathy. Study-wide findings and caveats: Separation of ophthalmopathy from stable hyperthyroidism was achieved by a 13 V-J model.

TCR beta CDR3 regions were amplified from RNA. TCR CDR3 regions were first amplified by RT-PCR with HTBI primers. One entry per CDR3 protein results from TCRdb running MiXCR on the multiplex PCR reads. The sample records about 600,000 distinct CDR3 sequences, approximately 15% being singletons. V usage is TRBV7-3 and J usage is TRBJ1-6; no firm D call. Specimen: blood. This TCR was recovered from a woman younger than 30 with Graves' ophthalmopathy. CDR3 nucleotide sequence: TGTGCCAGCAGCGGTTACAATAAAGGTTCACCCCTCCACTTT. It encodes CASSGYNKGSPLHF.